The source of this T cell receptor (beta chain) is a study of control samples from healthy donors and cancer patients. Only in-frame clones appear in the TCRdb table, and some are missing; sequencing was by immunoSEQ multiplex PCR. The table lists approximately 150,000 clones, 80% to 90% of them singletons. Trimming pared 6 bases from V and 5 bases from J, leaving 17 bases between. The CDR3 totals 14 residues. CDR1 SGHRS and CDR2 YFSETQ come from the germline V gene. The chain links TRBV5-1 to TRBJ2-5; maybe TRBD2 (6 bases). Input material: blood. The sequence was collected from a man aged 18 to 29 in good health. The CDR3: CASNGGTARETQYF. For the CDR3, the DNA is TGCGCCAGCAACGGAGGGACCGCTAGGGAGACCCAGTACTTC.